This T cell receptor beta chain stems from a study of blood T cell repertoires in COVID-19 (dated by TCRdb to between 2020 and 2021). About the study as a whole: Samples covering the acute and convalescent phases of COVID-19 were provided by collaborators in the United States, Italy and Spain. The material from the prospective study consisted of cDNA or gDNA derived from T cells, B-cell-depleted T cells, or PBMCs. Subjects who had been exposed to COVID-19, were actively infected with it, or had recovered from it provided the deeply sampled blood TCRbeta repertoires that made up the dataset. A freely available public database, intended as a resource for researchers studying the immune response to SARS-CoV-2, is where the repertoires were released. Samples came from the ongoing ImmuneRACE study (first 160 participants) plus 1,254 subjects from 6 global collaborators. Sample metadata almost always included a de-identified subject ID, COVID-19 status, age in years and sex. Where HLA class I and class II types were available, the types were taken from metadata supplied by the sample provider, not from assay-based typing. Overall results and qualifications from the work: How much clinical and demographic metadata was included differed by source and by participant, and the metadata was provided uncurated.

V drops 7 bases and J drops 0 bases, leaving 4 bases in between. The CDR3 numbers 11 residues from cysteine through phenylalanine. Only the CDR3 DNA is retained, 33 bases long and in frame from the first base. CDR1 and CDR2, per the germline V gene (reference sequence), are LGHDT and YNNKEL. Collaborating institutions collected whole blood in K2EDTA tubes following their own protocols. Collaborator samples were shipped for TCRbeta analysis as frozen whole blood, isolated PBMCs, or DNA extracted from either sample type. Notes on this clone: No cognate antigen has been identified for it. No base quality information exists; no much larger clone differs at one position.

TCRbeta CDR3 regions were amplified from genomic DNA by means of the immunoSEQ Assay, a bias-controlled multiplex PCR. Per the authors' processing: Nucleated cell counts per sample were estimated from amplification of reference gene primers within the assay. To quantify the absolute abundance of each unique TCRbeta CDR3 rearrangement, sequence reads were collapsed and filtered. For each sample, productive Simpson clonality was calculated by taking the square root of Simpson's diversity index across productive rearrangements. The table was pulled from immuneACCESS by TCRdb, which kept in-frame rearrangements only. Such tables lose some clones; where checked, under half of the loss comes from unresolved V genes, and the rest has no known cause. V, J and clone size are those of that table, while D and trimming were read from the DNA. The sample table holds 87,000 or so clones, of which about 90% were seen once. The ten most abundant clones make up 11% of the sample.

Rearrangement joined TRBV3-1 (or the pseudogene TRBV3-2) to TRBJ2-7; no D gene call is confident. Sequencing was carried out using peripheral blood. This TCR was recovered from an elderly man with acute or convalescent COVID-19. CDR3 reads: CASISSYEQYF. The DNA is TGTGCCAGCATCTCCTCCTACGAGCAGTACTTC.